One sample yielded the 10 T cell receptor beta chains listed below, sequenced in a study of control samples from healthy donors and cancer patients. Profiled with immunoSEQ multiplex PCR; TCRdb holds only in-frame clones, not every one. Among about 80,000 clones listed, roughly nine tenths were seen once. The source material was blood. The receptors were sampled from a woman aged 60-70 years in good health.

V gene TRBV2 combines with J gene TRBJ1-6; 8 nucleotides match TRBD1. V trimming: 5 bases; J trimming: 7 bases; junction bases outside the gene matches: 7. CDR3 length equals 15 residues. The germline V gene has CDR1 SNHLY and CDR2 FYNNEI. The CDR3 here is CASSRRTGKNSPLHF. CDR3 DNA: TGTGCCAGCAGTCGCCGGACAGGGAAGAATTCACCCCTCCACTTT. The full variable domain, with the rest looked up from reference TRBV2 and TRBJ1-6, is EPEVTQTPSHQVTQMGQEVILRCVPISNHLYFYWYRQILGQKVEFLVSFYNNEISEKSEIFDDQFSVERPDGSNFTLKIRSTKLEDSAMYFCASSRRTGKNSPLHFGNGTRLTVT.

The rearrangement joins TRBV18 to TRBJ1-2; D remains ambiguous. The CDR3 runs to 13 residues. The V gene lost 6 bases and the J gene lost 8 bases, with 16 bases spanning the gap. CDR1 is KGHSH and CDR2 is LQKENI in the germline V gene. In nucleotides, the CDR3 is TGTGCCAGCTCGCTCCGGGCCTTGGGGGGCTACACCTTC. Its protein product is CASSLRALGGYTF. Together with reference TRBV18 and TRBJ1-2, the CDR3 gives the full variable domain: NAGVMQNPRHLVRRRGQEARLRCSPMKGHSHVYWYRQLPEEGLKFMVYLQKENIIDESGMPKERFSAEFPKEGPSILRIQQVVRGDSAAYFCASSLRALGGYTFGSGTRLTVV.

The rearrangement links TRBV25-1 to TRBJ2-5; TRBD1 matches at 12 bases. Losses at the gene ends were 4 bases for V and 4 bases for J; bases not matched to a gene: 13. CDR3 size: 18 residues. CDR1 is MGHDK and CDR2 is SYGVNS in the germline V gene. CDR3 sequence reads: CASSGTWGTGGRGETQYF. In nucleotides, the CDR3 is TGTGCCAGCAGTGGGACGTGGGGGACAGGGGGCCGGGGAGAGACCCAGTACTTC. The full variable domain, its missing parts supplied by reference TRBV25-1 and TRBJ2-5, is EADIYQTPRYLVIGTGKKITLECSQTMGHDKMYWYQQDPGMELHLIHYSYGVNSTEKGDLSSESTVSRIRTEHFPLTLESARPSHTSQYLCASSGTWGTGGRGETQYFGPGTRLLVL.

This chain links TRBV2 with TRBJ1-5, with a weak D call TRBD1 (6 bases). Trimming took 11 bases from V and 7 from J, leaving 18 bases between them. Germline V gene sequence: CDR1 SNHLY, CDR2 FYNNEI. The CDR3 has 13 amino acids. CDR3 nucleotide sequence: TGTGCCTCCGAGCCCGGGGGCGGCCAGCCCCAGCATTTT. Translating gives CASEPGGGQPQHF.

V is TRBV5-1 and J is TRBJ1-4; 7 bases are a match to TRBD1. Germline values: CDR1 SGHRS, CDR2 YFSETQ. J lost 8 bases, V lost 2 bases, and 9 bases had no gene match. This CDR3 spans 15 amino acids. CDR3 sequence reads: CASSLQGGAYEKLFF. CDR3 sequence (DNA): TGCGCCAGCAGCTTACAAGGGGGCGCGTACGAAAAACTGTTTTTT.

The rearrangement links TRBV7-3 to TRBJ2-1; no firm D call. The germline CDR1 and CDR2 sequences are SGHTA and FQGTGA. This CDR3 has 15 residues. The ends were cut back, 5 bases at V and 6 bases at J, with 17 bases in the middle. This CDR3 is CASSPLGSLGNEQFF. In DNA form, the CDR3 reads TGTGCCAGCAGCCCCCTTGGTTCTTTAGGCAATGAGCAGTTCTTC.

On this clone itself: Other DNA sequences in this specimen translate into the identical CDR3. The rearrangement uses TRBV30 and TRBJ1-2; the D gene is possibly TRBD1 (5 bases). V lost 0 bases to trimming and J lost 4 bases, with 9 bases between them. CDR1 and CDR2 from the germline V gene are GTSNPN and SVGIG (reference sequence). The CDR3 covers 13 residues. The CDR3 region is CAWSVLGGYGYTF. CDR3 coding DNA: TGTGCCTGGAGTGTTCTGGGGGGCTATGGCTACACCTTC.

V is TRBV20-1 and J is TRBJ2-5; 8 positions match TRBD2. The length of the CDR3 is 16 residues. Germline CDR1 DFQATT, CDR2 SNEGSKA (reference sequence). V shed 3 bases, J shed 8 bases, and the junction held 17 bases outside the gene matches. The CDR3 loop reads CSASALTSGRRGTQYF. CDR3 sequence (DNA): TGCAGTGCTAGTGCCCTTACTAGCGGTCGAAGAGGAACCCAGTACTTC.

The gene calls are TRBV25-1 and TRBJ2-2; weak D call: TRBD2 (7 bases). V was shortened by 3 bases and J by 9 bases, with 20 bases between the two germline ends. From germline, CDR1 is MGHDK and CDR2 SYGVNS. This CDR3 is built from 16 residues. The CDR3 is CASSDSAGTGGRELFF. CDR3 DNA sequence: TGTGCCAGCAGTGACTCCGCCGGGACGGGGGGCCGGGAGCTGTTTTTT.

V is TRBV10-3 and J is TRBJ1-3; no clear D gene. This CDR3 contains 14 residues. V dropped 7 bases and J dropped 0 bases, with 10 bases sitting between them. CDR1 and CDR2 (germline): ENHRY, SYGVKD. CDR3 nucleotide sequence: TGTGCCATCACCGCAGGCCTCTCTGGAAACACCATATATTTT. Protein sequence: CAITAGLSGNTIYF.